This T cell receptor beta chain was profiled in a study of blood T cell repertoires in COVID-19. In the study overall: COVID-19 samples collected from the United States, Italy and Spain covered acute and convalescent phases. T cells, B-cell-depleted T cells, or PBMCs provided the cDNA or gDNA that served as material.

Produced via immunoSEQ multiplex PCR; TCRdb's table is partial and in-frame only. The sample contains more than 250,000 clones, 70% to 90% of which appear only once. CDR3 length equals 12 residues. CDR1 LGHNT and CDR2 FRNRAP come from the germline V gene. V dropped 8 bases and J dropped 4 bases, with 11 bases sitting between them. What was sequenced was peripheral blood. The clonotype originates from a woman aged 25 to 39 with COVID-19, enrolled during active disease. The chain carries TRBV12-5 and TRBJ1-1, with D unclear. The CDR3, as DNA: TGTGCTAGTTCCCCCCGGGGCACTGAAGCTTTCTTT. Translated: CASSPRGTEAFF.